The rows below give T cell receptor beta chains drawn from one sample of a study of blood T cells in healthy people across ages. Each CDR3 protein is one row after TCRdb ran MiXCR on the 5' RACE reads. The sample contains hundreds of thousands of distinct CDR3 sequences, 45% to 65% of which appear only once. The specimen was blood. These receptors were collected from a man between 60 and 75 years old in good health. The CDR3 runs from the conserved cysteine through the conserved F or W.

V gene	J gene	CDR3 protein
TRBV9	-	CASSVGSASGGNYNEQYF
TRBV11-3	TRBJ2-1	CASSWQSNEQFF
TRBV5-1	TRBJ1-2	CASSLGGTSNYGYTF
TRBV4-1	TRBJ1-4	CASSQAGLTEKLFF
TRBV7-1	TRBJ2-2	CASSLVGTVHTRELFF
TRBV9	TRBJ2-5	CASSLLSGGAALQTQYF
TRBV27	TRBJ1-2	CASSPEGVPYGYTF
TRBV4-1	TRBJ2-7	CASSQGDGSYEQYF
TRBV29-1	TRBJ1-5	CSVEEGRGGFGNQPQHF
TRBV2	TRBJ2-3	CASGRGTDTQYF
TRBV20-1	TRBJ2-5	CSAHDDRIGLETQYF
TRBV11-2	TRBJ2-1	CASSGSGNNEQFF
TRBV4-1	TRBJ2-5	CASSPKGAGGPQETQYF
TRBV6-2/TRBV6-3	TRBJ2-2	CASREIGQGFWLFF
TRBV5-1	TRBJ2-1	CASSLLLGGSYNEQFF
TRBV2	TRBJ2-5	CASRNLVGTQYF
TRBV2	TRBJ1-2	CASSDKRNSIYGYTF